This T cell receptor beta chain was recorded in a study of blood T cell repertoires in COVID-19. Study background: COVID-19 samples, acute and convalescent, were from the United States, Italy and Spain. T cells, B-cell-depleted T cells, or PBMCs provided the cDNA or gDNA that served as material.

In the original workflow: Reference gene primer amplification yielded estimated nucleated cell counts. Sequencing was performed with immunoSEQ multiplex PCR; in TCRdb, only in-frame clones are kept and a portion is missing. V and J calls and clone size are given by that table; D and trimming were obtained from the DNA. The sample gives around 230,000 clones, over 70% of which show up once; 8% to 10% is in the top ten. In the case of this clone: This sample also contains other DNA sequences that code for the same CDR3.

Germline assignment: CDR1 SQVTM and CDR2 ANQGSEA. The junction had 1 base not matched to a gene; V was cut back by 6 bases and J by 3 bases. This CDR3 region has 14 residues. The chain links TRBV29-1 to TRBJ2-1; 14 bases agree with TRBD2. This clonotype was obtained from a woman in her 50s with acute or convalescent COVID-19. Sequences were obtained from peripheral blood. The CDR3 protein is CSVGLAGDYNEQFF. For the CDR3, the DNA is TGCAGCGTGGGACTAGCGGGAGACTACAATGAGCAGTTCTTC.